The next 8 T cell receptor beta chains were all read from a single sample in a study of PD-1 blockade in classical Hodgkin lymphoma. TCRdb's copy holds only in-frame clones and misses some; the assay was immunoSEQ multiplex PCR. The sample includes some 70,000 clones, over 90% of them seen just once. Indicated time point: newly diagnosed, previously untreated cHL patient sample. Sequenced: peripheral blood mononuclear cells (PBMCs). The receptors were sampled from a human donor with classical Hodgkin lymphoma.

The rearrangement joins TRBV6-5 to TRBJ1-1; possible D gene TRBD1, 6 bases. The CDR3 covers 14 residues. Trimming took off 5 bases at V and 1 base at J, with 11 bases between the two ends. Germline V lookup: CDR1 MNHEY, CDR2 SVGAGI. CDR3 region: CASSRGHPNTEAFF. The DNA for the CDR3 is TGTGCCAGCAGTAGGGGACACCCGAACACTGAAGCTTTCTTT.

The rearrangement links TRBV19 to TRBJ1-1; no clear D gene. This CDR3 region has 13 residues. V lost 5 bases and J lost 2, with 9 bases in between. From germline, CDR1 is LNHDA and CDR2 SQIVND (reference sequence). CDR3 nucleotides: TGTGCCAGTAGTGTTGAAGTAAACACTGAAGCTTTCTTT. Amino acid sequence: CASSVEVNTEAFF.

V usage is TRBV28 and J usage is TRBJ2-2, with a tentative D call TRBD2 (6 bases). This CDR3 region has 17 residues. CDR1 is MDHEN and CDR2 is SYDVKM in the germline V gene. V was clipped by 2 bases and J by 4 bases, with 17 bases between them. In DNA form, the CDR3 reads TGTGCCAGCAGTTTACTTGTCGGAGGGGCAGGCACCGGGGAGCTGTTTTTT. It translates to CASSLLVGGAGTGELFF.

This clone was seen once. This chain links TRBV5-4 with TRBJ2-3, with 12 bases matching TRBD2. V was clipped by 4 bases and J by 2 bases; unmatched bases: 8. The CDR3 length is 17 residues. CDR1 and CDR2 (germline): SGHNT, YYREEE (reference sequence). This CDR3 is CASSRYLAGGITDTQYF. CDR3 nucleotides: TGTGCCAGCAGCCGCTATCTAGCGGGAGGGATCACAGATACGCAGTATTTT.

The rearrangement links TRBV7-2 to TRBJ2-5; D gene unclear. This CDR3 spans 12 amino acids. The V end was cut by 3 bases, the J end by 5 bases, with 7 bases between. Germline CDR1 is SGHTA and CDR2 is FQGNSA. CDR3: CASSFLTETQYF. CDR3 nucleotide sequence: TGTGCCAGCAGCTTCCTCACGGAGACCCAGTACTTC.

This rearrangement joins TRBV5-4 to TRBJ1-3, with 8 bases fitting TRBD1. V shed 2 bases, J shed 2 bases, and the junction held 3 bases outside the gene matches. The CDR3 covers 15 residues. Germline lookup yields CDR1 SGHNT and CDR2 YYREEE (reference sequence). DNA for the CDR3: TGTGCCAGCAGCTTCGCACAGGGGGCTGGAAACACCATATATTTT. Protein: CASSFAQGAGNTIYF.

The chain has TRBV10-2 and TRBJ2-3; D is possibly TRBD1 (5 bases). The ends were cut back, 6 bases at V and 2 bases at J, with 12 bases in the middle. The V gene's germline CDR1 is WSHSY and CDR2 SAAADI. The CDR3 loop spans 14 amino acids. The CDR3 sequence is CASRRTRDTDTQYF. CDR3 nucleotides: TGCGCCAGCAGACGGACAAGAGACACAGATACGCAGTATTTT.

The V and J genes are TRBV5-1 and TRBJ2-7; 7 bases are shared with TRBD1. Looked up from germline, CDR1 is SGHRS and CDR2 is YFSETQ. V gave up 3 bases and J gave up 2 bases; unmatched junction bases: 5. There are 14 residues in the CDR3. CDR3 region: CASSSSTGPYEQYF. The CDR3 bases are TGCGCCAGCAGCTCTTCGACAGGGCCCTACGAGCAGTACTTC.